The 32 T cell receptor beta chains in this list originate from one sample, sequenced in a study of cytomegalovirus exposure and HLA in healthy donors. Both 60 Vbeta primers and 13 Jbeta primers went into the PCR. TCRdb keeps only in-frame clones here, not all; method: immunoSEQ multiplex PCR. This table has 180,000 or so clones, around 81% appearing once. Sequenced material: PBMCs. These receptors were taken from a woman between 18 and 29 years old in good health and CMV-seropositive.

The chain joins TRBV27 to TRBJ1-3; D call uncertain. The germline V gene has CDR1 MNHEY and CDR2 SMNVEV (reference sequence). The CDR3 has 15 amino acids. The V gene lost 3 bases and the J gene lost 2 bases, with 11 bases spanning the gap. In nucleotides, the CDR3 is TGTGCCAGCAGTTTGTTTCCCTCGGCTGGAAACACCATATATTTT. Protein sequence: CASSLFPSAGNTIYF.

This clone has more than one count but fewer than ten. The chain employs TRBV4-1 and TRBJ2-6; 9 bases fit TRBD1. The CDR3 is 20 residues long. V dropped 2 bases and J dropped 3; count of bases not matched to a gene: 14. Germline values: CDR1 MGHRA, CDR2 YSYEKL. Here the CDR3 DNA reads TGCGCCAGCAGCCAACCTTCGGACAGGGGAATATATGGTGGGGCCAACGTCCTGACTTTC. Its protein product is CASSQPSDRGIYGGANVLTF.

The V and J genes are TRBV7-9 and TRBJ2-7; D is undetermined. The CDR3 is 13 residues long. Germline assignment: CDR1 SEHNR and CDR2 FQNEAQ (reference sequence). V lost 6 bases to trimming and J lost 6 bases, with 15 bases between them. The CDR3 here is CASRYTAGFEQYF. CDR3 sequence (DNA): TGTGCCAGCAGGTATACCGCAGGCTTCGAGCAGTACTTC.

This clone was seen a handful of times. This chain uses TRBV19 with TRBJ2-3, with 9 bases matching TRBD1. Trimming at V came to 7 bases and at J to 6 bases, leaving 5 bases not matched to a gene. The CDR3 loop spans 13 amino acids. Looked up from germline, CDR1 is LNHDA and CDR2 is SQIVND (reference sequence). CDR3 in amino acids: CASKQDRGDTQYF. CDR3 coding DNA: TGTGCCAGTAAACAAGACAGGGGGGATACGCAGTATTTT.

The CDR3 is CASSQNTGALYEQYF. The CDR3 DNA is TGTGCCAGCTCACAAAACACAGGGGCCCTCTACGAGCAGTACTTC. The rearrangement joins TRBV18 to TRBJ2-7; 7 nucleotides line up with TRBD1. V trimming: 4 bases; J trimming: 3 bases; junction bases outside the gene matches: 9. This CDR3 region has 15 residues. Germline V lookup: CDR1 KGHSH, CDR2 LQKENI.

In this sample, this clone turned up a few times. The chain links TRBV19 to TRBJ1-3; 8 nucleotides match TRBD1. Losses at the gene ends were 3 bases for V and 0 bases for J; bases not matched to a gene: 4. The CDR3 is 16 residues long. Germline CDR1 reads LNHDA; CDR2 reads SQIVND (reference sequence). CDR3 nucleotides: TGTGCCAGTAGTATCCAGGGGGCCAACTCTGGAAACACCATATATTTT. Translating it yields CASSIQGANSGNTIYF.

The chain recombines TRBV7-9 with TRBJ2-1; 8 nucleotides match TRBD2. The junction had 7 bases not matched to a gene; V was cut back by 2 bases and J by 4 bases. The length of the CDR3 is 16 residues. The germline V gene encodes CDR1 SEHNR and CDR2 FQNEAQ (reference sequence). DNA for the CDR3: TGTGCCAGCAGCTTACTCTTAGCGGGGAGATACAATGAGCAGTTCTTC. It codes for CASSLLLAGRYNEQFF.

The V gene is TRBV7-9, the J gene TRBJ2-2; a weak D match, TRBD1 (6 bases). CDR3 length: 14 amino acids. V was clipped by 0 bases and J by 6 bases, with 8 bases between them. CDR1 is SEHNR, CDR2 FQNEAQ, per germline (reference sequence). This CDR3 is CASSLAGQSGELFF. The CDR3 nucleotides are TGTGCCAGCAGCTTAGCGGGACAATCCGGGGAGCTGTTTTTT.

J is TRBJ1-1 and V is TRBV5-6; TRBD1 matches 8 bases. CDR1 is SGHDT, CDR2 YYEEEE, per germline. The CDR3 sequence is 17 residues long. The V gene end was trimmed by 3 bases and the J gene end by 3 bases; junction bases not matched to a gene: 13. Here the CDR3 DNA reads TGTGCCAGCAGCTCCGGATACAGGGGGGACGGGTACACTGAAGCTTTCTTT. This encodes CASSSGYRGDGYTEAFF. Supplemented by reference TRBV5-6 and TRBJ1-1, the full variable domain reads DAGVTQSPTHLIKTRGQQVTLRCSPKSGHDTVSWYQQALGQGPQFIFQYYEEEERQRGNFPDRFSGHQFPNYSSELNVNALLLGDSALYLCASSSGYRGDGYTEAFFGQGTRLTVV.

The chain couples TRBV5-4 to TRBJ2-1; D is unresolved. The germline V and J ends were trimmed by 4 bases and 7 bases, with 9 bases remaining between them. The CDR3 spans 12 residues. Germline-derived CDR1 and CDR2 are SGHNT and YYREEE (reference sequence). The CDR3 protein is CASSQVVNEQFF. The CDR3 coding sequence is TGTGCCAGCAGCCAAGTAGTTAATGAGCAGTTCTTC. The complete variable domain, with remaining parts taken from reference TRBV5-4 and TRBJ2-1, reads ETGVTQSPTHLIKTRGQQVTLRCSSQSGHNTVSWYQQALGQGPQFIFQYYREEENGRGNFPPRFSGLQFPNYSSELNVNALELDDSALYLCASSQVVNEQFFGPGTRLTVL.

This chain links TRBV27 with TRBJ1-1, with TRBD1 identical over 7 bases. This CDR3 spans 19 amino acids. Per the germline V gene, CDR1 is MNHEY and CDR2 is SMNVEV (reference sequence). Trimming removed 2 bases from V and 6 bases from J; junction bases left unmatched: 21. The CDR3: CASSLRGQMTGTNSPEAFF. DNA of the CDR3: TGTGCCAGCAGTTTACGAGGGCAAATGACAGGGACGAACTCGCCTGAAGCTTTCTTT.

CDR3 region: CATLGLLGSQPQHF. In DNA, the CDR3 is TGTGCCACCCTGGGACTTCTTGGGAGTCAGCCCCAGCATTTT. The chain carries TRBV6-1 and TRBJ1-5, with D maybe TRBD1 (5 bases). The CDR3 is 14 amino acids. The V gene's germline CDR1 is MNHNS and CDR2 SASEGT. Trimming removed 10 bases from V and 6 bases from J, with 19 bases in between.

The CDR3, as DNA: TGCGCCAGCAGCCTCCAGAGCGGGGGTGAATCCTACAATGAGCAGTTCTTC. It yields the protein CASSLQSGGESYNEQFF. The chain employs TRBV5-1 and TRBJ2-1; 8 bases map to TRBD2. Trimming took 4 bases from V and 1 from J; bases not matched to a gene: 10. The CDR3 is 17 amino acids. The V gene's germline CDR1 is SGHRS and CDR2 YFSETQ.

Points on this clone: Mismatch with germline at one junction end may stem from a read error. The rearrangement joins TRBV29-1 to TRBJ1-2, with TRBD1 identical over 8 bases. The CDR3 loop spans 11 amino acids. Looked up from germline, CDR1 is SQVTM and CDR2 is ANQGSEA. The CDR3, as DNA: TGCAGCGTGGTACAGGGGGATGGCTCCACCTTC. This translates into CSVVQGDGSTF.

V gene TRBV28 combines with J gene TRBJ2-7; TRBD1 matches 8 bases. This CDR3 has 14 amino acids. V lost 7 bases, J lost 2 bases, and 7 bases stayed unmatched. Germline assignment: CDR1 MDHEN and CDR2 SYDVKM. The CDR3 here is CASTSDRGTYEQYF. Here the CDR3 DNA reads TGTGCCAGCACCTCTGACAGGGGTACCTACGAGCAGTACTTC.

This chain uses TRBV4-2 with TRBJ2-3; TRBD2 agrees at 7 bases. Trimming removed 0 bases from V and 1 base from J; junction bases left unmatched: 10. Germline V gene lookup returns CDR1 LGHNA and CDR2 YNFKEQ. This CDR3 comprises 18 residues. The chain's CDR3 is CASSQDYTLAGGTDTQYF. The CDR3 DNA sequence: TGTGCCAGCAGCCAAGATTATACCCTGGCGGGAGGCACAGATACGCAGTATTTT.

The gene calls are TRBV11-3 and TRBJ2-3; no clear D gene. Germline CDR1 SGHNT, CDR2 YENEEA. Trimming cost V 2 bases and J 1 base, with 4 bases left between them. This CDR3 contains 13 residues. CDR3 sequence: CASSLPGTDTQYF. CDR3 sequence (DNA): TGTGCCAGCAGCTTACCGGGCACAGATACGCAGTATTTT.

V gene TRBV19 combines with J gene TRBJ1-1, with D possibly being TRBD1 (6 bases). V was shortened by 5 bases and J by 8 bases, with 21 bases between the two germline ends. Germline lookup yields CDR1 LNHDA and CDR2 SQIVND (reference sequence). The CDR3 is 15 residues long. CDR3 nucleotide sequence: TGTGCCAGTAGTCCGGACAGACCCACACGCAGGGAAGCTTTCTTT. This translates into CASSPDRPTRREAFF.

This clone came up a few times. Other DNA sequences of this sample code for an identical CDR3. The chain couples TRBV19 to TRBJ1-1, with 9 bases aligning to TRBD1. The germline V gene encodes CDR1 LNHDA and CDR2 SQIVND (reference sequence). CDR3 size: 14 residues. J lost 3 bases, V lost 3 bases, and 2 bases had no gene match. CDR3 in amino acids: CASSIWTGDTEAFF. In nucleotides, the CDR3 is TGTGCCAGTAGTATTTGGACAGGGGACACTGAAGCTTTCTTT.

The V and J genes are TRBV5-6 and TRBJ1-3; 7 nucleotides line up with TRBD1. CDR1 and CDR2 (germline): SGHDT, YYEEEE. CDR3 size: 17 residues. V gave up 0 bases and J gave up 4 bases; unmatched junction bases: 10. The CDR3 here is CASSLAPGQIFGNTIYF. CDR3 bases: TGTGCCAGCAGCTTGGCGCCGGGACAGATCTTCGGAAACACCATATATTTT.

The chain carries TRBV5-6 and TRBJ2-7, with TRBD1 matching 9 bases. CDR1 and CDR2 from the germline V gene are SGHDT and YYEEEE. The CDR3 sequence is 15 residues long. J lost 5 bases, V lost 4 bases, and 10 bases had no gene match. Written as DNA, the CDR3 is TGTGCCAGCAGCGGACTCTGGGGACAGGGTAACGAGCAGTACTTC. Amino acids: CASSGLWGQGNEQYF.

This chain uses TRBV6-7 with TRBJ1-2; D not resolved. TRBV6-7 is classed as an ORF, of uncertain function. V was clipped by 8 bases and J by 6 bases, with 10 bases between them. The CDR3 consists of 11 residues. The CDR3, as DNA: TGTGCCAGCTCCCGACGGGATGGCTACACCTTC. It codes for CASSRRDGYTF.

DNA for the CDR3: TGTGCCAGCAGCTCGAACAGGGATTTTTCTTACAATGAGCAGTTCTTC. Its translation is CASSSNRDFSYNEQFF. This chain connects TRBV7-9 to TRBJ2-1; tentatively, D is TRBD1 (6 bases). V was pared by 4 bases and J by 4 bases, with 17 bases between. Germline lookup yields CDR1 SEHNR and CDR2 FQNEAQ (reference sequence). This CDR3 has 16 amino acids. Filled out from reference TRBV7-9 and TRBJ2-1, the complete variable domain reads DTGVSQNPRHKITKRGQNVTFRCDPISEHNRLYWYRQTLGQGPEFLTYFQNEAQLEKSRLLSDRFSAERPKGSFSTLEIQRTEQGDSAMYLCASSSNRDFSYNEQFFGPGTRLTVL.

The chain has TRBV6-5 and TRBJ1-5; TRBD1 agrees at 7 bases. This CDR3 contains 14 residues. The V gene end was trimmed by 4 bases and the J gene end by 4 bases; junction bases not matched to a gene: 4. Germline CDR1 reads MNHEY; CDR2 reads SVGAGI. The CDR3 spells CASSSGQRNQPQHF. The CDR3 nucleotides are TGTGCCAGCAGTTCGGGACAGAGAAATCAGCCCCAGCATTTT.

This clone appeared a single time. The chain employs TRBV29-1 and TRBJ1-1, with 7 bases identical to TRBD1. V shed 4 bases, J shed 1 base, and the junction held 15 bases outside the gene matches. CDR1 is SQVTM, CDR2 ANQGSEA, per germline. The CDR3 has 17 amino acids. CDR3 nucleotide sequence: TGCAGCGTTGGGCCTAGGAGGGGGCAGGGTACGAACACTGAAGCTTTCTTT. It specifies CSVGPRRGQGTNTEAFF. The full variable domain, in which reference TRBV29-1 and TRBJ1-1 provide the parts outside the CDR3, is SAVISQKPSRDICQRGTSLTIQCQVDSQVTMMFWYRQQPGQSLTLIATANQGSEATYESGFVIDKFPISRPNLTFSTLTVSNMSPEDSSIYLCSVGPRRGQGTNTEAFFGQGTRLTVV.

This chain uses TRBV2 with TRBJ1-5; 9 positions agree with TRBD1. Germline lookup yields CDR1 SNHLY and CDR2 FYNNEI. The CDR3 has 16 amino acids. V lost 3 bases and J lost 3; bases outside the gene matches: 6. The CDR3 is CASSDGTGINNQPQHF. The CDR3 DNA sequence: TGTGCCAGCAGTGATGGGACAGGGATAAACAATCAGCCCCAGCATTTT.

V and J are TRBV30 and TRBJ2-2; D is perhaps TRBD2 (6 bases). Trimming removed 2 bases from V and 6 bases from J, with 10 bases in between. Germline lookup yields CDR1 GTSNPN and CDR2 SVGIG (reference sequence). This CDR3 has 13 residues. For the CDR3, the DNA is TGTGCCTGGAGTAAGGGCGGGGCCGGGGAGCTGTTTTTT. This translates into CAWSKGGAGELFF. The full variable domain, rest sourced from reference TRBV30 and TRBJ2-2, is SQTIHQWPATLVQPVGSPLSLECTVEGTSNPNLYWYRQAAGRGLQLLFYSVGIGQISSEVPQNLSASRPQDRQFILSSKKLLLSDSGFYLCAWSKGGAGELFFGEGSRLTVL.

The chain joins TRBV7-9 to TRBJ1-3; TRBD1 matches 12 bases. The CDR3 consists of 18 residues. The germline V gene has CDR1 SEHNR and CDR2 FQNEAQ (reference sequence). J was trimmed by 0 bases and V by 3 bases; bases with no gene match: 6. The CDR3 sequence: CASSLGQGASDSGNTIYF. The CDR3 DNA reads TGTGCCAGCAGCTTGGGACAGGGGGCCAGTGACTCTGGAAACACCATATATTTT. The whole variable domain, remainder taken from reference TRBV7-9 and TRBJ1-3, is DTGVSQNPRHKITKRGQNVTFRCDPISEHNRLYWYRQTLGQGPEFLTYFQNEAQLEKSRLLSDRFSAERPKGSFSTLEIQRTEQGDSAMYLCASSLGQGASDSGNTIYFGEGSWLTVV.

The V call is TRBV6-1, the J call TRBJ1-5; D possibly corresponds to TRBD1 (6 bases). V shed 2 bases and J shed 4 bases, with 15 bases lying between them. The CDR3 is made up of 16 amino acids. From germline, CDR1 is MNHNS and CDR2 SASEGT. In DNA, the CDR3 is TGTGCCAGCAGTGAATCTGGGGACACGTGGAATCAGCCCCAGCATTTT. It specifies CASSESGDTWNQPQHF.

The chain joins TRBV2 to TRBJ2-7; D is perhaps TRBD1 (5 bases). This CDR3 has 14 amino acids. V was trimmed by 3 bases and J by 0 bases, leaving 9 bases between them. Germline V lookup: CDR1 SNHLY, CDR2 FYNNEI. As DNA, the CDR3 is TGTGCCAGCAGTGACGTCAGGGTCTCCTACGAGCAGTACTTC. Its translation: CASSDVRVSYEQYF.

The CDR3 nucleotides read TGTGCCAGCACCGGAACGGTAGCGGGAACCGGGGAGCTGTTTTTT. Protein product: CASTGTVAGTGELFF. The chain is built from TRBV6-1 and TRBJ2-2, with TRBD2 identical over 8 bases. Germline lookup yields CDR1 MNHNS and CDR2 SASEGT. The CDR3 is 15 amino acids. With 7 bases clipped from V and 5 bases from J, the junction kept 9 bases outside the gene matches.

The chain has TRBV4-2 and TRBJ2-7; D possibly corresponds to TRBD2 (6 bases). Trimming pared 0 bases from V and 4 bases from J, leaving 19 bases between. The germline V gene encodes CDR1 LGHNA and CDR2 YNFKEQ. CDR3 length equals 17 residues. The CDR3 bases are TGTGCCAGCAGCCAAGAACCCGCTCGGGCGGGGAGGTACGAGCAGTACTTC. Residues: CASSQEPARAGRYEQYF.